These 30 T cell receptor beta chains were all obtained from the same sample, sequenced in a study of sequential checkpoint blockade in melanoma. Profiling relied on immunoSEQ multiplex PCR, and the TCRdb table lists in-frame clones only, not all of them. The sample lists under 20,000 clones, just under 75% occurring once. This sample's treatment: randomized to nivolumab then ipilimumab (arm A) or the reverse (arm B). The sequences come from CD8+ T cells sorted from blood (inferred from file names), collected from a patient given nivolumab and ipilimumab in sequence. Every receptor here comes from a human donor with melanoma.

This clone came up a few times. V is TRBV4-2 and J is TRBJ2-5; 8 bases are a match to TRBD2. This CDR3 spans 15 amino acids. Germline assignment: CDR1 LGHNA and CDR2 YNFKEQ. J gave up 4 bases and V 1 base, and 5 bases lay outside the gene matches. The CDR3 is CASSQGSGMPETQYF. The DNA of the CDR3 is TGTGCCAGCAGCCAAGGTAGCGGGATGCCAGAGACCCAGTACTTC.

The V gene is TRBV16, the J gene TRBJ2-7; D perhaps matches TRBD1 (5 bases). The CDR3 is 17 amino acids. Germline loops: CDR1 KGHSY, CDR2 FQNENV. The ends were cut back, 0 bases at V and 0 bases at J, with 15 bases in the middle. CDR3 nucleotides: TGTGCCAGCAGCCAATCTAAGGGGATAAGGGTCTCCTACGAGCAGTACTTC. Its translation: CASSQSKGIRVSYEQYF.

The V gene is TRBV14, the J gene TRBJ2-1, with D unclear. The CDR3 sequence is 19 residues long. Germline V gives CDR1 SGHDN, CDR2 FVKESK. V lost 0 bases, J lost 0 bases, and 18 bases lay in between. In nucleotides, the CDR3 is TGTGCCAGCAGCCAAGAAACCCCATGGTTATTGAGCTCCTACAATGAGCAGTTCTTC. Translation: CASSQETPWLLSSYNEQFF.

The CDR3 sequence is CASSFASGTNTGELFF. The CDR3, as DNA: TGTGCCAGCAGTTTCGCGTCCGGGACAAACACCGGGGAGCTGTTTTTT. V and J are TRBV27 and TRBJ2-2, with a tentative D call TRBD1 (6 bases). Germline V gene data show CDR1 as MNHEY and CDR2 as SMNVEV (reference sequence). CDR3 length: 16 amino acids. Trimming removed 3 bases from V and 2 bases from J, with 13 bases in between.

The chain combines TRBV4-3 with TRBJ2-7; 8 nucleotides agree with TRBD2. Germline lookup yields CDR1 LGHNA and CDR2 YSLEER. The V and J ends lost 1 base and 6 bases, in that order; junction bases with no gene match: 11. The CDR3 has 16 residues. CDR3 loop: CASSQGFSGSRGEQYF. As DNA, the CDR3 is TGCGCCAGCAGCCAAGGGTTCAGCGGGAGTCGCGGCGAGCAGTACTTC.

This chain links TRBV11-2 with TRBJ2-7; D not certain. This CDR3 has 15 amino acids. Germline CDR1 reads SGHAT; CDR2 reads FQNNGV. Trimming pared 3 bases from V and 4 bases from J, leaving 16 bases between. The CDR3 coding sequence is TGTGCCAGCAGCTTCCCCCCCAGGTATCGATACGAGCAGTACTTC. Encoded protein: CASSFPPRYRYEQYF.

The chain has TRBV6-4 and TRBJ2-1; 10 nucleotides align to TRBD2. V lost 5 bases, J lost 8 bases, and 9 bases stayed unmatched. Germline values: CDR1 MRHNA, CDR2 SNTAGT. The CDR3 loop spans 15 amino acids. The CDR3 DNA follows: TGTGCCAGCAGTCGCCTTCTAGCGGGAGTCGATGAGCAGTTCTTC. Protein: CASSRLLAGVDEQFF.

The genes are TRBV27 and TRBJ2-7; 8 bases match TRBD2. Germline CDR1 MNHEY, CDR2 SMNVEV (reference sequence). This CDR3 comprises 15 residues. J gave up 5 bases and V 6 bases, and 12 bases lay outside the gene matches. The CDR3 bases are TGTGCCAGCAGCCCCCTACGGCGGGGGGCAGACGAGCAGTACTTC. As protein: CASSPLRRGADEQYF.

This clone is medium-sized (0.01 to 0.1%) by share. The V and J genes are TRBV15 and TRBJ2-4; 7 bases line up with TRBD2. CDR3 length: 16 amino acids. Unmatched junction bases numbered 12, after V lost 4 bases and J lost 6 bases. Germline-derived CDR1 and CDR2 are LNHNV and YYDKDF (reference sequence). DNA for the CDR3: TGTGCCACCAGCACCCCTAGCGGCCCTGAGATAAACATTCAGTACTTC. It encodes CATSTPSGPEINIQYF.

The rearrangement uses TRBV5-4 and TRBJ2-3, with 11 bases identical to TRBD2. The CDR3 runs to 15 residues. Germline CDR1 is SGHNT and CDR2 is YYREEE (reference sequence). J lost 3 bases, V lost 4 bases, and 4 bases had no gene match. CDR3 sequence (DNA): TGTGCCAGCAGCCCGCGGACTAGCGGGACAGATACGCAGTATTTT. As protein: CASSPRTSGTDTQYF.

V is TRBV28 and J is TRBJ1-1, with 8 bases matching TRBD1. CDR3 size: 16 residues. Looked up from germline, CDR1 is MDHEN and CDR2 is SYDVKM. The trim removed 3 bases at V and 0 bases at J, leaving 6 bases unmatched. This chain's CDR3 is CASSFWGQAMNTEAFF. For the CDR3, the DNA is TGTGCCAGCAGTTTCTGGGGACAGGCCATGAACACTGAAGCTTTCTTT. The variable domain in full, completed from reference TRBV28 and TRBJ1-1, reads DVKVTQSSRYLVKRTGEKVFLECVQDMDHENMFWYRQDPGLGLRLIYFSYDVKMKEKGDIPEGYSVSREKKERFSLILESASTNQTSMYLCASSFWGQAMNTEAFFGQGTRLTVV.

This chain joins TRBV6-1 and TRBJ1-1, with D perhaps TRBD1 (5 bases). The CDR3 length is 11 residues. Germline CDR1 is MNHNS and CDR2 is SASEGT. V was pared by 7 bases and J by 11 bases, with 14 bases between. CDR3 DNA: TGTGCCAGCATGAGCGGGGCTGTGGCTTTCTTT. Residues: CASMSGAVAFF.

Concerning this clone: Sequence at one end of the junction differs from germline and may be a read error. The chain couples TRBV5-6 to TRBJ2-5, with 11 bases that match TRBD1. CDR1 and CDR2 (germline): SGHDT, YYEEEE. The CDR3 consists of 16 residues. The CDR3 sequence: CASSLGTGGNQETQYF. The CDR3 DNA reads TGTGCCAGCAGCTTGGGGACAGGGGGCAACCAGGAGACCCAGTACTTC.

This clone has just a few counts. The chain employs TRBV5-3 and TRBJ2-7; TRBD1 aligns across 8 bases. TRBV5-3 belongs to the ORF category, with a function that is uncertain. CDR3 length equals 14 residues. With 8 bases clipped from V and 4 bases from J, the junction kept 11 bases outside the gene matches. The chain's CDR3 is CASSPTGELYEQYF. CDR3 DNA: TGTGCCAGCAGCCCGACAGGGGAGCTATACGAGCAGTACTTC.

The chain combines TRBV7-6 with TRBJ2-6; 7 bases are a match to TRBD1. Germline V lookup: CDR1 SGHVS, CDR2 FNYEAQ. The CDR3 covers 20 residues. J was trimmed by 0 bases and V by 1 base; bases with no gene match: 12. CDR3 protein: CASSLGDRITLGSGANVLTF. Written as DNA, the CDR3 is TGTGCCAGCAGCTTAGGGGACAGAATAACCCTGGGCTCTGGGGCCAACGTCCTGACTTTC.

This rearrangement joins TRBV6-5 to TRBJ1-2; D uncertain. CDR3 length: 14 residues. Trimming left V 0 bases short and J 4 bases short, with 9 bases between. CDR1 and CDR2 from the germline V gene are MNHEY and SVGAGI. CDR3 coding DNA: TGTGCCAGCAGTTACTCCTTCTCGGGCTATGGCTACACCTTC. This codes for CASSYSFSGYGYTF.

This clone was seen only once. The CDR3 here is CASSLRGGRAEAFF. The CDR3 region has the DNA TGTGCCAGCAGCTTGAGGGGGGGTCGGGCTGAAGCTTTCTTT. The chain recombines TRBV5-4 with TRBJ1-1; maybe TRBD1 (6 bases). This CDR3 has 14 amino acids. Germline CDR1 SGHNT, CDR2 YYREEE (reference sequence). The V end lost 1 base, the J end lost 6 bases, and 13 bases lay between the germline ends.

The gene calls are TRBV5-4 and TRBJ2-7, with D tentatively TRBD1 (6 bases). V shed 3 bases and J shed 3 bases, with 10 bases lying between them. CDR3 length equals 13 residues. The germline gives CDR1 SGHNT, CDR2 YYREEE (reference sequence). This CDR3 reads CASSSGHNYEQYF. For the CDR3, the DNA is TGTGCCAGCAGCTCGGGACACAACTACGAGCAGTACTTC.

The V and J genes are TRBV25-1 and TRBJ2-3; 8 bases fit TRBD2. The CDR3 sequence is 17 residues long. CDR1 is MGHDK, CDR2 SYGVNS, per germline. V dropped 3 bases and J dropped 5; count of bases not matched to a gene: 13. In DNA, the CDR3 is TGTGCCAGCAGTGACCCCCGGGCGGGAGGACTCTTAGATACGCAGTATTTT. Translating gives CASSDPRAGGLLDTQYF.

The chain joins TRBV5-1 to TRBJ2-3; 8 bases are shared with TRBD2. Germline-derived CDR1 and CDR2 are SGHRS and YFSETQ. The trim removed 5 bases at V and 2 bases at J, leaving 7 bases unmatched. The length of the CDR3 is 15 residues. The CDR3 region is CASRPGRGHTDTQYF. CDR3 sequence (DNA): TGCGCCAGCAGACCCGGGAGGGGACACACAGATACGCAGTATTTT.

There are a few counts of this clone. V usage is TRBV28 and J usage is TRBJ2-7; TRBD2 aligns across 7 bases. Germline CDR1 reads MDHEN; CDR2 reads SYDVKM. V dropped 0 bases and J dropped 0; count of bases not matched to a gene: 2. The CDR3 has 15 amino acids. As DNA, the CDR3 is TGTGCCAGCAGTTTATGGGGGGGGAGCTCCTACGAGCAGTACTTC. It encodes CASSLWGGSSYEQYF.

V and J are TRBV6-4 and TRBJ2-1; 8 nucleotides match TRBD2. CDR3 length equals 15 residues. Trimming at V came to 0 bases and at J to 9 bases, leaving 7 bases not matched to a gene. The germline CDR1 and CDR2 sequences are MRHNA and SNTAGT. This chain's CDR3 is CASSDSMAGGGEQFF. In DNA, the CDR3 is TGTGCCAGCAGTGACTCGATGGCGGGGGGCGGTGAGCAGTTCTTC.

This chain connects TRBV28 to TRBJ1-6, with 7 bases lining up with TRBD1. CDR3 length equals 13 residues. V was pared by 5 bases and J by 14 bases, with 9 bases of the junction left unmatched. Germline V gene lookup returns CDR1 MDHEN and CDR2 SYDVKM. The CDR3 sequence is CASSRDRGGSLHF. The CDR3 nucleotides are TGTGCCAGCAGTAGGGACAGAGGAGGGTCCCTCCACTTT.

The chain is built from TRBV9 and TRBJ2-7; D might be TRBD2 (5 bases). The length of the CDR3 is 13 residues. With 5 bases removed from V and 3 bases from J, the gap between germline ends came to 12 bases. The germline V gene encodes CDR1 SGDLS and CDR2 YYNGEE. CDR3 residues: CASSDLEGYEQYF. Here the CDR3 DNA reads TGTGCCAGCAGTGACCTTGAGGGCTACGAGCAGTACTTC.

The rearrangement joins TRBV27 to TRBJ2-1; the D gene is possibly TRBD2 (6 bases). Germline CDR1 MNHEY, CDR2 SMNVEV (reference sequence). The CDR3 extends over 14 amino acids. V was trimmed by 7 bases and J by 4 bases, leaving 14 bases between them. CDR3 DNA sequence: TGTGCCAGCACCACAAGCGGGTCTTACAATGAGCAGTTCTTC. It translates to CASTTSGSYNEQFF.

The chain joins TRBV7-9 to TRBJ1-1, with 7 positions matching TRBD1. The V gene end was trimmed by 5 bases and the J gene end by 7 bases; junction bases not matched to a gene: 7. Germline assignment: CDR1 SEHNR and CDR2 FQNEAQ (reference sequence). The CDR3 contains 13 residues. The CDR3: CASSHGQAFEAFF. DNA for the CDR3: TGTGCCAGCAGCCATGGACAGGCCTTTGAAGCTTTCTTT.

J is TRBJ2-7 and V is TRBV2; D unclear. This CDR3 is 12 amino acids long. Germline CDR1 SNHLY, CDR2 FYNNEI. Between the trimmed V and J ends, which lost 4 bases and 3 bases, there was a span of 7 bases. The CDR3 DNA reads as TGTGCCAGCAGTGGAGGAGTCTACGAGCAGTACTTC. This sequence encodes CASSGGVYEQYF.

J is TRBJ2-3 and V is TRBV2; 13 nucleotides align to TRBD2. The CDR3 totals 16 residues. The V and J ends lost 4 bases and 2 bases, in that order; junction bases with no gene match: 3. CDR1 is SNHLY, CDR2 FYNNEI, per germline. CDR3 nucleotides: TGTGCCAGCAGTGGACTAGCGGGGGGCCTCACAGATACGCAGTATTTT. It translates to CASSGLAGGLTDTQYF. Full variable domain (missing parts from reference TRBV2 and TRBJ2-3): EPEVTQTPSHQVTQMGQEVILRCVPISNHLYFYWYRQILGQKVEFLVSFYNNEISEKSEIFDDQFSVERPDGSNFTLKIRSTKLEDSAMYFCASSGLAGGLTDTQYFGPGTRLTVL.

The chain couples TRBV30 to TRBJ2-7; TRBD1 matches at 8 bases. The length of the CDR3 is 14 residues. Germline assignment: CDR1 GTSNPN and CDR2 SVGIG (reference sequence). V lost 3 bases, J lost 3 bases, and 7 bases stayed unmatched. The DNA of the CDR3 is TGTGCCTGGAGCCACGGGACAGGTGACTACGAGCAGTACTTC. Amino acids: CAWSHGTGDYEQYF.

This chain connects TRBV19 to TRBJ2-3, with D maybe TRBD1 (7 bases). This CDR3 spans 15 amino acids. Trimming removed 5 bases from V and 0 bases from J, with 12 bases in between. Germline CDR1 and CDR2: LNHDA and SQIVND (reference sequence). The CDR3 bases are TGTGCCAGTAGTCCGCGGGACAGTAGCACAGATACGCAGTATTTT. Translation: CASSPRDSSTDTQYF.